Following are 2 T cell receptor beta chains from one sample sequenced in a study of blood T cell repertoires in COVID-19 (dated by TCRdb to 2020 to 2021). Preparation of the library involved the immunoSEQ multiplex PCR assay. In its TCRdb copy, this immuneACCESS table keeps in-frame sequences only and misses some clones. Where compared with another copy, unresolved V genes explain less than half of these, and the others have no known cause. This sample lists about 240,000 clones; roughly four fifths were detected once. The top ten hold approximately 4.5% of the sample. Input material: peripheral blood. The receptors shown here come from a woman aged 70-85 years with acute or convalescent COVID-19.

The V and J genes are TRBV19 and TRBJ1-1, with D perhaps matching TRBD1 (6 bases). Germline CDR1 reads LNHDA; CDR2 reads SQIVND (reference sequence). This CDR3 is built from 12 residues. Deletions cut 10 bases from V and 3 bases from J, with 12 bases between. CDR3 sequence: CATRTAYTEAFF. The CDR3 DNA reads as TGTGCCACCAGGACAGCCTACACTGAAGCTTTCTTT.

J is TRBJ2-7 and V is TRBV25-1; no reliable D call. CDR3 length equals 12 residues. Trimming shortened V by 3 bases and J by 1 base, and 4 bases separated the two germline ends. From germline, CDR1 is MGHDK and CDR2 SYGVNS. The CDR3 spells CASSERSYEQYF. DNA for the CDR3: TGTGCCAGCAGTGAGAGGTCCTACGAGCAGTACTTC.